This is a list of T cell receptor beta chains from one sample in a study of regulatory T cells in long-lasting Graves disease. TCRdb analysed the multiplex PCR reads with MiXCR anew, one entry per CDR3 protein. The sample shows roughly 250,000 distinct CDR3 sequences, about 20% of them seen only once. This sample was also put to use in a study of T cells in Graves' hyperthyroidism and ophthalmopathy.

The input for sequencing was peripheral blood mononuclear cells (PBMCs), taken at new diagnosis, from a patient treated with antithyroid drugs. These TCRs come from a woman aged 30 to 39 with Graves disease. Each CDR3 is given with its conserved first and last residue. A D gene is named only where the DNA matches it firmly. Not every row has a clone size; where given, it reads once, few, many or a size class.

d_call,v_call,j_call,clone_size,cdr3_nt,cdr3_aa
TRBD2,TRBV20-1,TRBJ2-7,-,TGCAGTGCTAGTGCTAGCGGGAATCCCTACGAGCAGTACTTC,CSASASGNPYEQYF
TRBD1,TRBV7-9,TRBJ2-7,many,TGTGCCAGCAGCTTAGAGGAGGACAGGGTGGATTACGAGCAGTACTTC,CASSLEEDRVDYEQYF
TRBD2,TRBV11-2,TRBJ2-1,-,TGTGCCACCCACTCGACTAGCGGGGGAGACAATGAGCAGTTCTTC,CATHSTSGGDNEQFF
TRBD2,TRBV5-4,TRBJ2-2,-,TGTGCCAGCAGCTTCCGGGGGGGCGGGACCGGGGAGCTGTTTTTT,CASSFRGGGTGELFF
-,TRBV3-1,TRBJ1-2,many,TGTGCCAGCAGCCTCGATCATTTTTCTAACTATGGCTACACCTTC,CASSLDHFSNYGYTF
TRBD2,TRBV6-1,TRBJ2-1,many,TGTGCCAGCAGCCAGGGACGAGTAGCGGGGCCATCCTACAATGAGCAGTTCTTC,CASSQGRVAGPSYNEQFF
TRBD2,TRBV28,TRBJ2-2,many,TGTGCCAGCTGGGAGGGAGTGGCCGGGGAGCTGTTTTTT,CASWEGVAGELFF
-,TRBV7-3,TRBJ2-3,many,TGTGCCAGCAGCCCGGTGAGCGGAACCACAGATACGCAGTATTTT,CASSPVSGTTDTQYF
TRBD2,TRBV7-3,TRBJ2-1,many,TGTGCCAGCAGCCCCGGGACTAGTGGGAACAATGAGCAGTTCTTC,CASSPGTSGNNEQFF
TRBD1,TRBV5-4,TRBJ1-1,few,TGTGCCAGCAGCCGTGAGGGGACAGGGGGAGGAACTGAAGCTTTCTTT,CASSREGTGGGTEAFF
-,TRBV12-5,TRBJ1-6,many,TGTGCTAGTGGTCAATTACCGCAGCCATCACCCCTCCACTTT,CASGQLPQPSPLHF
-,TRBV13,TRBJ2-5,many,TGTGCCAGCAGCTTAGTTCCGGAGACCCAGTACTTC,CASSLVPETQYF
-,TRBV7-3,TRBJ1-4,many,TGTGCCAGCAGCTTAAAGACAGAAAATGAAAAACTGTTTTTT,CASSLKTENEKLFF
-,TRBV5-1,TRBJ2-7,many,TGCGCCAGCAGCTTAGAGATCGGCGAGCAGTACTTC,CASSLEIGEQYF
TRBD1,TRBV2,TRBJ1-1,many,TGTGCCAGCAGGGGGGACAGAACGATGAACACTGAAGCTTTCTTT,CASRGDRTMNTEAFF
-,TRBV6-1,TRBJ1-3,-,TGTGCCAGCACTGGGCTAAACTCTGGAAACACCATATATTTT,CASTGLNSGNTIYF
-,TRBV6-1,TRBJ2-1,many,TGTGCCAGCAGTGACTACGGTCCCAATGAGCAGTTCTTC,CASSDYGPNEQFF
-,TRBV7-8,TRBJ1-5,many,TGTGCCAGCAGCTTCAGAATCCGGGACAAGGGTCAGCCCCAGCATTTT,CASSFRIRDKGQPQHF
-,TRBV29-1,TRBJ2-7,many,TGCAGCGCCAGCCGGACACCCGAAGGCGAGCAGTACTTC,CSASRTPEGEQYF
-,TRBV6-1,TRBJ2-1,many,TGTGCCAGCAGTCCCGCTGGGGTTTCCTACAATGAGCAGTTCTTC,CASSPAGVSYNEQFF
-,TRBV7-2,TRBJ2-4,many,TGCGCCAGCAGCCCGCCCGAGGGGTTAATTCAGTACTTC,CASSPPEGLIQYF
-,TRBV27,TRBJ1-2,many,TGTGCCTCTGGGTCTGAGTGGGCTAACTATGGCTACACCTTC,CASGSEWANYGYTF
-,TRBV7-9,TRBJ1-5,many,TGTGCCAGCAGCTTAAGGCTCGGGCCAGGCACTGAGCCCCAGCATTTT,CASSLRLGPGTEPQHF
-,TRBV3-1,TRBJ1-2,many,TGTGCCAGCAGCCAAGAAGACGTCCACTATGGCTACACCTTC,CASSQEDVHYGYTF
-,TRBV5-1,TRBJ2-1,many,TGCGCCAGCAGCTTGGTGGGTAGTAAGAACAATGAGCAGTTCTTC,CASSLVGSKNNEQFF
-,TRBV6-2/TRBV6-3,TRBJ2-3,many,TGTGCCAGCAGTTACTCCCAGTACACAGATACGCAGTATTTT,CASSYSQYTDTQYF
-,TRBV4-1,TRBJ1-1,many,TGCGCCAGCAGCCAAGAGGTAAGAATCGGGGAGGCGAACACTGAAGCTTTCTTT,CASSQEVRIGEANTEAFF
TRBD1,TRBV10-3,TRBJ1-5,many,TGTGCCATCAGTAGGACAGGGGGCCGGAGTCAGCCCCAGCATTTT,CAISRTGGRSQPQHF
-,TRBV6-1,TRBJ2-1,many,TGTGCCAGCACCCATGGGGGGGGCCCCTCCTACAATGAGCAGTTCTTC,CASTHGGGPSYNEQFF
-,TRBV6-1,TRBJ2-5,few,TGTGCCAGCAGACTACAGGGCCAAGAGACCCAGTACTTC,CASRLQGQETQYF
TRBD1,TRBV20-1,TRBJ2-7,many,TGCAGTGTCGAACGACAGGGGGTGGACGAGCAGTACTTC,CSVERQGVDEQYF
-,TRBV3-1,TRBJ1-5,many,TGTGCCAGCAGCCAAGGACAGAGTAATCAGCCCCAGCATTTT,CASSQGQSNQPQHF
-,TRBV27,TRBJ1-2,many,TGTGCCAGCAGCTACGCGCTCACCCATCCCTATGGCTACACCTTC,CASSYALTHPYGYTF
-,TRBV6-5,TRBJ1-5,many,TGTGCCAGCAGTTACTCGCGGGGAAGTCAGCCCCAGCATTTT,CASSYSRGSQPQHF
-,TRBV18,TRBJ2-1,many,TGTGCCAGCTCACCACTCCGATCATTCTACAATGAGCAGTTCTTC,CASSPLRSFYNEQFF
-,TRBV11-2,TRBJ2-2,many,TGTGCCAGCAGCTTAGATCTCAGTATAACCGGGGAGCTGTTTTTT,CASSLDLSITGELFF
-,TRBV20-1,TRBJ2-1,-,TGCAGTTCGGGGTACTCCTACAATGAGCAGTTCTTC,CSSGYSYNEQFF
-,TRBV27,TRBJ2-2,many,TGTGCCAGCAGTCCAGGGTTAACCGGGGAGCTGTTTTTT,CASSPGLTGELFF
-,TRBV2,TRBJ2-1,once,TGTGCCAGCAGTGGTCTCCATGAGCAGTTCTTC,CASSGLHEQFF
-,TRBV12-3/TRBV12-4,TRBJ2-2,few,TGTGCCACCACGATCGGGTACACCGGGGAGCTGTTTTTT,CATTIGYTGELFF
TRBD2,TRBV10-3,TRBJ2-1,-,TGTGCCACGATTTCCGAGCGGGGGGGCCGACACAGATCCTCCTACAATGAGCAGTTCTTC,CATISERGGRHRSSYNEQFF
-,TRBV11-2,TRBJ1-2,many,TGTGCCAGCAGCTTAGCGCGGGGTGCTAACTATGGCTACACCTTC,CASSLARGANYGYTF
TRBD2,TRBV2,TRBJ2-3,many,TGTGCCAGCAGTGAAAGACTAGCGGGGGGGGAAAGCACAGATACGCAGTATTTT,CASSERLAGGESTDTQYF
TRBD2,TRBV7-2,TRBJ2-5,many,TGTGCCAGCAGCCTCGGACTAGCCCGGGAGACCCAGTACTTC,CASSLGLARETQYF
-,TRBV20-1,TRBJ1-1,many,TGCAGTGCTTGGAGAGACCGCACTGAAGCTTTCTTT,CSAWRDRTEAFF
-,TRBV20-1,TRBJ1-5,many,TGCAGTGCTAGAGATTTCGACGGAGATCAGCCCCAGCATTTT,CSARDFDGDQPQHF
TRBD2,TRBV5-1,TRBJ2-5,-,TGCGCCAGCGGGACTAGCGGGGGAGAGACCCAGTACTTC,CASGTSGGETQYF
TRBD1,TRBV3-1,TRBJ1-5,many,TGTGCCAGCGGAAGGACAGGAGACAATCAGCCCCAGCATTTT,CASGRTGDNQPQHF
TRBD2,TRBV7-2,TRBJ2-3,-,TGTGCCAGCAGCCGCACTAGCGGGGGGGCCTCTGGAGATACGCAGTATTTT,CASSRTSGGASGDTQYF
-,TRBV7-8,TRBJ1-1,-,TGTGCCAGCAGCCAAGGGAGGTGGGCTTTCTTT,CASSQGRWAFF
TRBD2,TRBV24-1,TRBJ2-3,-,TGTGCCACCAGTGCTCGGGGACTAGCGGGGGCAGATACGCAGTATTTT,CATSARGLAGADTQYF
-,TRBV25-1,TRBJ2-6,-,TGTGCCAGCAGTGATAACAGGGCCGAAGGATACTCTGGGGCCAACGTCCTGACTTTC,CASSDNRAEGYSGANVLTF
-,TRBV7-6,TRBJ2-1,-,TGTGCCAGCAGCTTACCCCCCGGGGGAAGCTCCTACAATGAGCAGTTCTTC,CASSLPPGGSSYNEQFF
-,TRBV9,TRBJ2-3,many,TGTGCCAGCAGCGCTTCGATAAGGACAGATACGCAGTATTTT,CASSASIRTDTQYF
-,TRBV12-3/TRBV12-4,TRBJ2-3,many,TGTGCCAGCAGCTCCGGACTGTCATATACGCAGTATTTT,CASSSGLSYTQYF